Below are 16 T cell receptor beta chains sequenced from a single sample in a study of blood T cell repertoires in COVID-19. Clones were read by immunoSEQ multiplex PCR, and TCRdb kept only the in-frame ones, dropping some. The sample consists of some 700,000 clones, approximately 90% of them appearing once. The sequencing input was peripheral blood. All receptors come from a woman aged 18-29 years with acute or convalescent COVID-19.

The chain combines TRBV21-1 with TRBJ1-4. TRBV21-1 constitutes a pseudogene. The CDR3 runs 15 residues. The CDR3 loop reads CASSNRRNRAEKLFF. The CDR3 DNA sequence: TGTGCCAGCAGCAATAGGAGGAACCGGGCTGAAAAACTGTTTTTT.

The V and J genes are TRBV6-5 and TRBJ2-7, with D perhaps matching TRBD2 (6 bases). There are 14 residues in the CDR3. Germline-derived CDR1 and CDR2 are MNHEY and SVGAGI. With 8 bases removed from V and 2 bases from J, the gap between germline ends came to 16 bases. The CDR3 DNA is TGTGCCAGCTACGCCGGGACTCAGGCCTACGAGCAGTACTTC. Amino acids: CASYAGTQAYEQYF.

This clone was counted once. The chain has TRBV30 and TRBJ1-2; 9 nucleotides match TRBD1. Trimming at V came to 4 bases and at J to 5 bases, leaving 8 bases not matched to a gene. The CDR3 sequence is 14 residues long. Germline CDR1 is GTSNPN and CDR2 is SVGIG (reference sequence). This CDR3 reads CAWKQGATIYGYTF. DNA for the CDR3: TGTGCCTGGAAACAGGGGGCCACCATTTATGGCTACACCTTC.

CDR3 in DNA: TGTGCCAGTATAAATTTGTCTGGGGCCAACGTCCTGACTTTC. It translates to CASINLSGANVLTF. This chain connects TRBV19 to TRBJ2-6; D is unresolved. In germline, CDR1 is LNHDA, CDR2 SQIVND (reference sequence). CDR3 length equals 14 residues. The ends were cut back, 7 bases at V and 1 base at J, with 8 bases in the middle. Using reference TRBV19 and TRBJ2-6 for the parts outside the CDR3, the full variable domain is DGGITQSPKYLFRKEGQNVTLSCEQNLNHDAMYWYRQDPGQGLRLIYYSQIVNDFQKGDIAEGYSVSREKKESFPLTVTSAQKNPTAFYLCASINLSGANVLTFGAGSRLTVL.

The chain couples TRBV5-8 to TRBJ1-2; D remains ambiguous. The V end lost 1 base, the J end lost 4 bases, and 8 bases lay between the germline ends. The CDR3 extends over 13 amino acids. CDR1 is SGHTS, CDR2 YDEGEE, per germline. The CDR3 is CASSLSRGYGYTF. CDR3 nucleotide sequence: TGTGCCAGCAGCTTGAGTCGGGGCTATGGCTACACCTTC.

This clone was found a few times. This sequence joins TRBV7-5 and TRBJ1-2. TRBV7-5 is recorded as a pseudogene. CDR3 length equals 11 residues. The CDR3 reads CARSLREGYTF. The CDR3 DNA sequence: TGTGCCAGAAGCTTAAGGGAGGGCTACACCTTC.

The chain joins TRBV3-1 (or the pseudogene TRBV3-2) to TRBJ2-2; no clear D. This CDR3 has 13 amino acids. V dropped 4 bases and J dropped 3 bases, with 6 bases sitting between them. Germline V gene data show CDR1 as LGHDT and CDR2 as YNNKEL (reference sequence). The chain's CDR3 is CASSLFDTGELFF. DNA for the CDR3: TGTGCCAGCAGCCTATTTGACACCGGGGAGCTGTTTTTT.

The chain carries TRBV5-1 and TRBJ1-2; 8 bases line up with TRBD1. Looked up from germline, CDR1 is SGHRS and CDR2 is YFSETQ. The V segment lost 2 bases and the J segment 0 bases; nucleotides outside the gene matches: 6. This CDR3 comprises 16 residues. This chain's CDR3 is CASSLGQGLTNYGYTF. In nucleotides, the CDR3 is TGCGCCAGCAGCTTAGGACAGGGCCTAACTAACTATGGCTACACCTTC.

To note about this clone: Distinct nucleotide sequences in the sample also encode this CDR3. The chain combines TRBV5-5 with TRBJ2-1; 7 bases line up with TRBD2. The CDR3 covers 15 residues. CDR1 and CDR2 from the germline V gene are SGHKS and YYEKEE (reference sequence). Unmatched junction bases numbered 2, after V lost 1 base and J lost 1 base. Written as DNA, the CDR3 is TGTGCCAGCAGCTTGTCGGGGGGATCCTACAATGAGCAGTTCTTC. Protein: CASSLSGGSYNEQFF.

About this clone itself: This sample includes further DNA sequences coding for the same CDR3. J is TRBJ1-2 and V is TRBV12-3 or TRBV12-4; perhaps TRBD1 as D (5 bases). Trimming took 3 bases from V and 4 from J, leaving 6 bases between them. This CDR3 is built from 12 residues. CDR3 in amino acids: CASSLTVYGYTF. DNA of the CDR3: TGTGCCAGCAGTTTGACAGTCTATGGCTACACCTTC.

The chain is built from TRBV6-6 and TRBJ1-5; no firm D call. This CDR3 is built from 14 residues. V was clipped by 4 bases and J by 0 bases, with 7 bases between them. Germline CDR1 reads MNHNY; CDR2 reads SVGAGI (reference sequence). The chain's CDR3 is CASSSLDSNQPQHF. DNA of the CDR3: TGTGCCAGCAGTTCTCTAGATAGCAATCAGCCCCAGCATTTT.

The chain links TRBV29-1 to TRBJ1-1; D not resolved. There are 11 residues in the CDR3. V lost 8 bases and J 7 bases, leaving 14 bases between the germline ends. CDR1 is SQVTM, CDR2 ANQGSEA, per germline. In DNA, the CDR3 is TGCAGCCCCTATTACGGGGATGAAGCTTTCTTT. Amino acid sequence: CSPYYGDEAFF.

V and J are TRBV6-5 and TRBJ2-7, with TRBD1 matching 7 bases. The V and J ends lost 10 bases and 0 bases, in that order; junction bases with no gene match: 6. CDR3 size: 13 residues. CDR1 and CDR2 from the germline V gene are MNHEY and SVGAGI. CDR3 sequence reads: CATKRDSSYEQYF. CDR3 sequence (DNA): TGTGCCACCAAAAGGGACAGCTCCTACGAGCAGTACTTC.

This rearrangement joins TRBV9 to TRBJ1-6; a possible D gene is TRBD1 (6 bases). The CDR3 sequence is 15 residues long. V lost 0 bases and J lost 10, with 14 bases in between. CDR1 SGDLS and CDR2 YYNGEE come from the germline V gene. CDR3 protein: CASSVDGTYRSPLHF. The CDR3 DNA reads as TGTGCCAGCAGCGTAGATGGGACATATCGGTCACCCCTCCACTTT.

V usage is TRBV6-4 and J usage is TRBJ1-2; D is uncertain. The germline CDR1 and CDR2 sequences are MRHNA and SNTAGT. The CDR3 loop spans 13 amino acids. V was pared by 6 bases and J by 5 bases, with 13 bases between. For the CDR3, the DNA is TGTGCCAGCAGGTCCGGGAGGTGGTATGGCTACACCTTC. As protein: CASRSGRWYGYTF.

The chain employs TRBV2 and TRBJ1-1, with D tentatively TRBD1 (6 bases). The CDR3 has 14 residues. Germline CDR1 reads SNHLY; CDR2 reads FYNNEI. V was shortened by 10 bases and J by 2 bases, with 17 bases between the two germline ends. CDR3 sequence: CANPGGALNTEAFF. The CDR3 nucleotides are TGTGCCAACCCGGGGGGGGCCTTAAACACTGAAGCTTTCTTT.